The clone carrying this T cell receptor beta chain showed up just a few times. Antigen unknown. J lost 0 bases, V lost 4 bases, and 6 bases had no gene match. The CDR3 contains 16 residues. Germline V gene data show CDR1 as SGHNT and CDR2 as YYREEE (reference sequence). The source of the sample is a study of beta chain features in type 1 diabetes. Expressed TCRB transcripts were sequenced because the isolated RNA had all been reverse transcribed beforehand. Repertoires were generated with immunoSEQ multiplex PCR, while TCRdb's copy carries only in-frame clones and drops some. Of around 340,000 clones listed, about 18% are singletons. Whole-study findings and limits: It was among patients, rather than healthy donors, that naive, central memory and Treg TCRB repertoires appeared more similar.

This TCR derives from a woman aged 18-29 years in good health. The chain is built from TRBV5-4 and TRBJ1-2; 10 nucleotides agree with TRBD1. Input material: naive CD4+ T cells from blood. The CDR3 loop is CASSGTGVRANYGYTF. CDR3 nucleotides: TGTGCCAGCAGCGGGACAGGGGTTAGGGCTAACTATGGCTACACCTTC.